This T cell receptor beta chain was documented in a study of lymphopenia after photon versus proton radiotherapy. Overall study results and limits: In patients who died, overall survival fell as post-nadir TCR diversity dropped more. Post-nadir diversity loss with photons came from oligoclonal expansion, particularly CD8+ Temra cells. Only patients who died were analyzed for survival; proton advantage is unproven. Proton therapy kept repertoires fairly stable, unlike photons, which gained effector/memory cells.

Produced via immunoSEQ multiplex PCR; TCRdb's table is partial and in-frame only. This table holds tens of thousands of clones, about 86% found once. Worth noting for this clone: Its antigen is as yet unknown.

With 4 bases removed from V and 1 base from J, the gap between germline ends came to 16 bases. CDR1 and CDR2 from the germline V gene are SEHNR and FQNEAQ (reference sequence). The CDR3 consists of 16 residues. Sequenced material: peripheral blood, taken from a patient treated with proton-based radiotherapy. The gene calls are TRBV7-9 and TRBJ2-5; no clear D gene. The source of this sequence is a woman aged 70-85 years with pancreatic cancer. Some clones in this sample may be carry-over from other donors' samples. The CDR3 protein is CASSSGEPSLQETQYF. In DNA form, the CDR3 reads TGTGCCAGCAGCTCGGGTGAGCCGTCTCTCCAAGAGACCCAGTACTTC. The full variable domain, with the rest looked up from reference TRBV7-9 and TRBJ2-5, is DTGVSQNPRHKITKRGQNVTFRCDPISEHNRLYWYRQTLGQGPEFLTYFQNEAQLEKSRLLSDRFSAERPKGSFSTLEIQRTEQGDSAMYLCASSSGEPSLQETQYFGPGTRLLVL.